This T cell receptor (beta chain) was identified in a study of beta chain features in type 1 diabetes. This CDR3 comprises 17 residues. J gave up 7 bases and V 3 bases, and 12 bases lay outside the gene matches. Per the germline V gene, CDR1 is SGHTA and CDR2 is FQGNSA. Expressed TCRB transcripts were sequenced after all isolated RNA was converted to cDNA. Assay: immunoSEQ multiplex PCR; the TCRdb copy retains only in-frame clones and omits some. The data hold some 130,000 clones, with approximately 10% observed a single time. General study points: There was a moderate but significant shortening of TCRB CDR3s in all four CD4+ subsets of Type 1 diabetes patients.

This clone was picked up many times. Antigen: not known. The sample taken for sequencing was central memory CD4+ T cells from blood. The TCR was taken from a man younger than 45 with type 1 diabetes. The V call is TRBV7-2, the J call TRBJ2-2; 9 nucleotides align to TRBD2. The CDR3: CASSFHVAGDVGGELFF. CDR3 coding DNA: TGTGCCAGCAGCTTCCACGTAGCGGGGGACGTGGGCGGGGAGCTGTTTTTT.